This TCR beta chain was captured by sequencing in a study of cytomegalovirus exposure and HLA in healthy donors. In the study overall: As an earlier analysis found, roughly 170 million T cells yielded approximately 110 million unique TCR beta sequences.

General study results and limits: Beyond CMV serostatus, there was no information to go on about immune exposure.

Primers for the PCR totalled 60 Vbeta and 13 Jbeta. Method: immunoSEQ multiplex PCR; TCRdb's copy keeps in-frame clones and lacks some. The sample table includes over 100,000 clones. The CDR3 totals 16 residues. The J segment lost 4 bases and the V segment lost 4 bases, leaving 7 bases of the junction unmatched. Germline V CDR1 and CDR2: SGHVS, FNYEAQ. Worth noting for this clone: Its matching antigen is unknown.

This chain uses TRBV7-6 with TRBJ2-2; the match to TRBD2 covers 9 bases. The sequence was obtained from a man in his forties or fifties in good health and CMV-seropositive. Sample: PBMCs. CDR3 region: CASSSRPLAGTGELFF. The CDR3 DNA is TGTGCCAGCAGCTCAAGGCCACTAGCGGGCACCGGGGAGCTGTTTTTT.